The sample holds many counts of the clone carrying this T cell receptor beta chain. The antigen remains unidentified. Findings and limits, study-wide: In terms of TCR gene usage, tumor memory CD4+ T cells clustered together with blood and lymph node memory CD4+ cells, as well as with lymph node naive CD4+ cells. The larger-cohort validation was restricted to a single TCR beta V-J rearrangement rather than whole repertoires.

TCRdb called the 5' RACE reads again in MiXCR, with one record for every CDR3 protein. The data contain about 40,000 distinct CDR3 sequences, about 30% of them singletons. CD4+CD45RO+CD25- cells were isolated as memory CD4+ T cells. Germline V lookup: CDR1 SGDLS, CDR2 YYNGEE. The CDR3 consists of 15 residues. With 2 bases removed from V and 0 bases from J, the gap between germline ends came to 9 bases. This receptor was obtained from a female donor with breast cancer. V and J are TRBV9 and TRBJ2-1; D gene ambiguous. The specimen sequenced was tumor-infiltrating memory CD4+ T cells sorted from the breast tumor. Specified subset: memory CD4+ T cells, CD4+CD45RO+CD25-. CDR3 DNA sequence: TGTGCCAGCAGCGTTCAGGTTAGCTCCTACAATGAGCAGTTCTTC. Amino acid sequence: CASSVQVSSYNEQFF.